This T cell receptor (beta chain) was captured in a study of blood T cell repertoires in COVID-19. Trimming pared 8 bases from V and 14 bases from J, leaving 9 bases between. CDR3 size: 8 residues. Sequencing used immunoSEQ multiplex PCR; TCRdb keeps in-frame clones, though not all of them. The sample contains a few hundred thousand clones, 89% of which appear only once. The sequence was collected from a woman aged 40-49 years who had recovered from COVID-19. The V gene is TRBV12-3 or TRBV12-4, the J gene TRBJ1-2, with D possibly TRBD1 on 6 matching bases. The sample consisted of peripheral blood. CDR3 amino acids: CASPQGTF. As DNA, the CDR3 is TGTGCCAGCCCCCAGGGGACCTTC.